The source of this TCR beta chain is a study of T cell responses to AZD1222 COVID-19 vaccine. Study at large: Pooled samples include second doses given at about 4 or 12 weeks.

General study results and limits: Vaccination with two AZD1222 doses was followed by a rise in Spike-specific TCR breadth and depth. A mostly white British donor set with more females was recruited, and clonal diversity was possibly underestimated. Of spike-specific TCRs, nearly half reportedly target regions left unmutated in variants.

This clone showed up just once. Its cognate antigen is unknown. Trimming at V came to 6 bases and at J to 5 bases, leaving 14 bases not matched to a gene. Germline V CDR1 and CDR2: SNHLY, FYNNEI. This CDR3 has 16 amino acids. Assay used: immunoSEQ multiplex PCR; TCRdb lists only in-frame clones, some missing. The sample records around 140,000 clones, over 85% being singletons. This sequence originates from an adult in good health. J is TRBJ1-1 and V is TRBV2; 8 bases line up with TRBD1. The input for sequencing was peripheral blood, taken on day 0 of AZD1222 vaccination. The CDR3 is CASSRQGPGGVTEAFF. The CDR3 DNA is TGTGCCAGCAGCCGACAGGGGCCGGGAGGGGTGACTGAAGCTTTCTTT.